The subject of this entry is one T cell receptor (beta chain). Clones were read by immunoSEQ multiplex PCR, and TCRdb kept only the in-frame ones, dropping some. In the table there are about 120,000 clones, just under 95% of which are singletons. The V end was cut by 3 bases, the J end by 0 bases, with 9 bases between. The CDR3 has 14 amino acids. Germline CDR1 GTSNPN, CDR2 SVGIG (reference sequence). This entry is derived from a study of T cell responses to AZD1222 COVID-19 vaccine. The TCR sequence derives from an adult who received the AZD1222 COVID-19 vaccine. Specimen: peripheral blood, collected 28 days after the second AZD1222 dose. The chain couples TRBV30 to TRBJ2-1; maybe TRBD1 (5 bases). The CDR3, as DNA: TGTGCCTGGAGAGTCAGGGTCTCCTACAATGAGCAGTTCTTC. It encodes CAWRVRVSYNEQFF.